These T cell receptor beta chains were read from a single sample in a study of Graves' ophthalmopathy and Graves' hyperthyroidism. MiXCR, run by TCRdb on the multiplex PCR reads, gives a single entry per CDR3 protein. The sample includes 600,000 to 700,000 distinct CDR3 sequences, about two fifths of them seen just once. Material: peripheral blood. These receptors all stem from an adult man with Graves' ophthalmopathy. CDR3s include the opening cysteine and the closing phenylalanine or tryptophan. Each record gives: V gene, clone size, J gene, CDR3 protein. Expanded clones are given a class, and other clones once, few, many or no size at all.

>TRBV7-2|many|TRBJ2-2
CAINPGSAGELFF
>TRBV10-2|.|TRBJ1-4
CASSESRPSGKLFF
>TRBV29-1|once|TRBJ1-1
CSVEPTTGMNTEAFF
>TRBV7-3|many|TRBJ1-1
CASSQRWDSLAFF
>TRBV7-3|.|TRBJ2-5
CASSQSGSTGYF
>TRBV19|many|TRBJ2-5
CARSTGEGETQYF
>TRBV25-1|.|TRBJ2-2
CASSEAWTGNTGELFF
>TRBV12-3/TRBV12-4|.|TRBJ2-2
CARSEVPAGLAGELFF
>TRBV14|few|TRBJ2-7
CASSQEPPRGEQYF
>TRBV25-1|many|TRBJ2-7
CASSDVLGQGRYEQYF
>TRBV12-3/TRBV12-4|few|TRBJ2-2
CASRTDRDFTGELFF
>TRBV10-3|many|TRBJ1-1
CAISERTGGEGTEAFF
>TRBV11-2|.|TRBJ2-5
CASSPRLGDRVKTQYF
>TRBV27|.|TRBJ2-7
CASTDVSRTYEQYF
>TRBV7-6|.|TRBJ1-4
CASSLLSGEKLFF
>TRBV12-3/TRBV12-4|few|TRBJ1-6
CASSLLVEGPSPLHF
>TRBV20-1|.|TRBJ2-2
CSASGLAGGLGTGELFF
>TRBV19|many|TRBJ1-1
CASSIRDRGTEAFF
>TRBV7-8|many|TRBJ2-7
CASWTQRGDDYEQYF
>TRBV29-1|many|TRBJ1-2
CSVDPPGLNAYGYTF
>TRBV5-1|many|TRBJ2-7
CASSLDLYEQYF
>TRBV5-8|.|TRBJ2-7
CASSSRDPEHEQYF
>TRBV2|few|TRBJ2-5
CASNPLNSQETQYF